The clone carrying this TCR beta chain was detected many times. These data are taken from a study of T cells after yellow fever vaccination. Study as a whole: Researchers used SMART-Seq v4 Ultra Low Input to prepare fractions that had low cell numbers.

The V end was cut by 7 bases, the J end by 4 bases, with 20 bases between. The CDR3 spans 16 residues. Germline V lookup: CDR1 MNHEY, CDR2 SVGAGI. One entry per CDR3 protein results from TCRdb running MiXCR on the 5' RACE reads. The data contain approximately 85,000 distinct CDR3 sequences, less than 15% of them singletons. The receptor was derived from a young man who received the YFV17D yellow fever vaccine. The V and J genes are TRBV6-5 and TRBJ1-5; D not resolved. The material was CD8+ T cells not binding an NS4B(214-222) dextramer, sorted from PBMCs, obtained 21 days after the first yellow fever vaccination. CDR3 DNA: TGTGCCAGCACCAAAGACGGCTACGGGTTAAATCAGCCCCAGCATTTT. Translation: CASTKDGYGLNQPQHF.